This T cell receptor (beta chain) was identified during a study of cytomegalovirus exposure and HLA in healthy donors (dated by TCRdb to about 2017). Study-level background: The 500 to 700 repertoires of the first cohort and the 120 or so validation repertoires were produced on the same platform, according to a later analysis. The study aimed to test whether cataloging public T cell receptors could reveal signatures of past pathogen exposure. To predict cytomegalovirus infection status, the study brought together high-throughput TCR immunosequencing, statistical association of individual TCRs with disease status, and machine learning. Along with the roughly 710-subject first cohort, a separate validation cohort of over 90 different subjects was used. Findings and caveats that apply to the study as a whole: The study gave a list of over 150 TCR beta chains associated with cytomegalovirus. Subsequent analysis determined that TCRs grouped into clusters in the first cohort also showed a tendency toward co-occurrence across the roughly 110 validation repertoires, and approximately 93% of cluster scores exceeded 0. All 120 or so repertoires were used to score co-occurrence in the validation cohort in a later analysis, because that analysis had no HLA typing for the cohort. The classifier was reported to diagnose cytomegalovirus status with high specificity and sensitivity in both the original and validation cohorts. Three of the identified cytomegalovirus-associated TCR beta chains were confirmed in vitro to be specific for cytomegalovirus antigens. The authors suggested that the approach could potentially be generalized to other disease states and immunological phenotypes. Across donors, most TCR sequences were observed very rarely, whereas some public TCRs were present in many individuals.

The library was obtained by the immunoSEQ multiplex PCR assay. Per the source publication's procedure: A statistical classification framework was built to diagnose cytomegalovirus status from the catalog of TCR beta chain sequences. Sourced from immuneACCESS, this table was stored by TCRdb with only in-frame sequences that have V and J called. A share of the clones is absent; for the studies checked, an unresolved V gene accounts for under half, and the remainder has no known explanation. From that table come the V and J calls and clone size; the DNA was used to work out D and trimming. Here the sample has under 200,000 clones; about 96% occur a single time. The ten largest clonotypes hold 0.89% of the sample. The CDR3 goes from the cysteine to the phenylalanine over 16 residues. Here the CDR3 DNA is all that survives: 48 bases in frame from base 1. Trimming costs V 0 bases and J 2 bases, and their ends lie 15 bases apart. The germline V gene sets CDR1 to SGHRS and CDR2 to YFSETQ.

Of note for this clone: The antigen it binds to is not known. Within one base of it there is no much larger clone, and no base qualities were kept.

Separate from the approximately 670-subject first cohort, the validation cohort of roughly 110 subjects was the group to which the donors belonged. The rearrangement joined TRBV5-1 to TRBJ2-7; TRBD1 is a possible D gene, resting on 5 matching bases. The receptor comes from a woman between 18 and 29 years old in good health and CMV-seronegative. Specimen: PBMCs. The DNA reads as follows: TGCGCCAGCAGCTTGGCCCCACAGGACATGACCTACGAGCAGTACTTC. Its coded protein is CASSLAPQDMTYEQYF.